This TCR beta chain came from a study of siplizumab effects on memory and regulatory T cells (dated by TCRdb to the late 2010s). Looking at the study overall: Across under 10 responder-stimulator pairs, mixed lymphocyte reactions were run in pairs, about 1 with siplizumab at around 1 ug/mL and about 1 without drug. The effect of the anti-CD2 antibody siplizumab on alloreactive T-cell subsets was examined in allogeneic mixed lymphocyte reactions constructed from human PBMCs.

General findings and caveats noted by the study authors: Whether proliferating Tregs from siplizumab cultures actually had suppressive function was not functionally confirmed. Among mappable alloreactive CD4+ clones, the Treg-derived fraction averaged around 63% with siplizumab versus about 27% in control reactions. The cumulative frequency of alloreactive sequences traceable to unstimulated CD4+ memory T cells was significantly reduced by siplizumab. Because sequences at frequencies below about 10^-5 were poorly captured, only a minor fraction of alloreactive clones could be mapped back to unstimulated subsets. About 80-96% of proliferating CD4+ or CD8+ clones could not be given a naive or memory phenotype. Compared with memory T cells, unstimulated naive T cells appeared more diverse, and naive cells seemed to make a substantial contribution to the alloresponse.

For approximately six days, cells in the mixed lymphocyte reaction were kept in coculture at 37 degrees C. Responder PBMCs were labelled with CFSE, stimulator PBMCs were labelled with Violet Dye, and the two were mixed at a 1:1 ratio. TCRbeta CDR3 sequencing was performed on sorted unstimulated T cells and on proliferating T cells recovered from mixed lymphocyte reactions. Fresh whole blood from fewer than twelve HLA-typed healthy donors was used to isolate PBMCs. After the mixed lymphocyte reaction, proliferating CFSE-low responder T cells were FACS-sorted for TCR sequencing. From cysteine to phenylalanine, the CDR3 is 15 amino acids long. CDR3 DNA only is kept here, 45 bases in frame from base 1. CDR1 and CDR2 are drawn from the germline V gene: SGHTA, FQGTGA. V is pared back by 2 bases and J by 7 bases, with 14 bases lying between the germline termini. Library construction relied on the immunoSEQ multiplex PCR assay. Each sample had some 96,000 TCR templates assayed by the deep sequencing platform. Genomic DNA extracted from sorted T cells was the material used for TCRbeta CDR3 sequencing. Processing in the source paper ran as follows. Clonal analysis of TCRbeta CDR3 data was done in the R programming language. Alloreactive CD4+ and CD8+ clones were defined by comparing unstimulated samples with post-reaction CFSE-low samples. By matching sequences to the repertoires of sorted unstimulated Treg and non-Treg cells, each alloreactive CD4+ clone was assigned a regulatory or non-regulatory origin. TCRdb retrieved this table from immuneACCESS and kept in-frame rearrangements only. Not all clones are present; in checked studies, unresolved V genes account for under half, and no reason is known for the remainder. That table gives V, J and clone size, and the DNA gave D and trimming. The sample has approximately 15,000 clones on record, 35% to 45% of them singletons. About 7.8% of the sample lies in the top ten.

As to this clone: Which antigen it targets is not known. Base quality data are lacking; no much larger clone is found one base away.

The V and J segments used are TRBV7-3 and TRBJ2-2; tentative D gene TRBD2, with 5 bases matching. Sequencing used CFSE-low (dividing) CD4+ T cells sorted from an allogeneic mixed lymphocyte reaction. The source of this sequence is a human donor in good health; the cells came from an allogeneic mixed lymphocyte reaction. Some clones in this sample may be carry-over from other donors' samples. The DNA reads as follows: TGTGCCAGCAGCTTACTATCTAGCTATGGCGGGGAGCTGTTTTTT. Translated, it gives CASSLLSSYGGELFF.